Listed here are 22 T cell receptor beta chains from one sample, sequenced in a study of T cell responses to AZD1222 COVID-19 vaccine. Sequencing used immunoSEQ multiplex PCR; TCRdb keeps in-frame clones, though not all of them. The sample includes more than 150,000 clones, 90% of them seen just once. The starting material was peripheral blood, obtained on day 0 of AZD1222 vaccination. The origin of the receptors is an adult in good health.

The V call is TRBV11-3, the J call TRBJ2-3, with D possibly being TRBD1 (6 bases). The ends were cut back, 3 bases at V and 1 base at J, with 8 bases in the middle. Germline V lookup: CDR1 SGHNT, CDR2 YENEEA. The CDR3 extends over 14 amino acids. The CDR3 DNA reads TGTGCCAGCAGCTTGGCAGGGGGCACAGATACGCAGTATTTT. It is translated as CASSLAGGTDTQYF.

Here the CDR3 reads CASSKEFGPPGEQYF. Written as DNA, the CDR3 is TGTGCCAGCAGCAAGGAGTTCGGACCGCCTGGCGAGCAGTACTTC. This chain uses TRBV7-2 with TRBJ2-7, with D unresolved. V dropped 5 bases and J dropped 6 bases, with 20 bases sitting between them. This CDR3 region has 15 residues. The germline V gene encodes CDR1 SGHTA and CDR2 FQGNSA.

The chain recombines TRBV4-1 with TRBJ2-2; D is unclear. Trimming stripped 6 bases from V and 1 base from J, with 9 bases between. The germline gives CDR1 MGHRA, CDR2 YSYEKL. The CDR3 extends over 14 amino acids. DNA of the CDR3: TGCGCCAGCAGATCCAGCGAGAACACCGGGGAGCTGTTTTTT. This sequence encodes CASRSSENTGELFF.

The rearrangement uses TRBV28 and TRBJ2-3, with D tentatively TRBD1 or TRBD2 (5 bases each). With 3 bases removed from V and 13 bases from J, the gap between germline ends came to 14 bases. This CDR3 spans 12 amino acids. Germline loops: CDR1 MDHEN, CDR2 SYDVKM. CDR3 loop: CASSFGGTFKYF. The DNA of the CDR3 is TGTGCCAGCAGTTTTGGGGGAACTTTTAAGTATTTT.

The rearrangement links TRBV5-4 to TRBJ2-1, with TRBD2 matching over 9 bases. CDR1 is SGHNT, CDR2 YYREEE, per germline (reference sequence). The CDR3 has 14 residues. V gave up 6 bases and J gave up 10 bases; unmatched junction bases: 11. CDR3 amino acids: CASNPWQREEEQFF. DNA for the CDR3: TGTGCCAGCAACCCGTGGCAGCGGGAGGAAGAGCAGTTCTTC.

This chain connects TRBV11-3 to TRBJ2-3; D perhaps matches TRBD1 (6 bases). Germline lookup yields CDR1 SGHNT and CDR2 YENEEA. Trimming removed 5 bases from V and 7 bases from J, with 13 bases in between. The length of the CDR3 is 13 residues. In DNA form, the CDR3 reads TGTGCCAGCAGCATACGGGACAAACATACGCAGTATTTT. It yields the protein CASSIRDKHTQYF.

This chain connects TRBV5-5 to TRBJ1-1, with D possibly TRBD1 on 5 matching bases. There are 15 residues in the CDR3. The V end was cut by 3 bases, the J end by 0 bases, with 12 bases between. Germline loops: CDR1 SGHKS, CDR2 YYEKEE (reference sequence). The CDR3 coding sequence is TGTGCCAGCAGCTCGACAGTCTACATGAACACTGAAGCTTTCTTT. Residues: CASSSTVYMNTEAFF. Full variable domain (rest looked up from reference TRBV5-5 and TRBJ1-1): DAGVTQSPTHLIKTRGQQVTLRCSPISGHKSVSWYQQVLGQGPQFIFQYYEKEERGRGNFPDRFSARQFPNYSSELNVNALLLGDSALYLCASSSTVYMNTEAFFGQGTRLTVV.

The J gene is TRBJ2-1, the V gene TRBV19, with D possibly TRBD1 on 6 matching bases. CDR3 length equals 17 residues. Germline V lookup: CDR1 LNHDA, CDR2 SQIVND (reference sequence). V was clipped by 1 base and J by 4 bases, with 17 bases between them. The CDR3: CASSIVQGARVYNEQFF. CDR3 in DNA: TGTGCCAGTAGTATAGTACAGGGAGCCAGAGTTTACAATGAGCAGTTCTTC.

The CDR3 DNA follows: TGTGCCTGGACAAAGAACTATGGCTACACCTTC. Translation gives CAWTKNYGYTF. The chain carries TRBV30 and TRBJ1-2; D ambiguous. Germline V CDR1 and CDR2: GTSNPN, SVGIG (reference sequence). The CDR3 consists of 11 residues. V gave up 4 bases and J gave up 2 bases, with 5 bases separating them. The whole variable domain, remainder taken from reference TRBV30 and TRBJ1-2, is SQTIHQWPATLVQPVGSPLSLECTVEGTSNPNLYWYRQAAGRGLQLLFYSVGIGQISSEVPQNLSASRPQDRQFILSSKKLLLSDSGFYLCAWTKNYGYTFGSGTRLTVV.

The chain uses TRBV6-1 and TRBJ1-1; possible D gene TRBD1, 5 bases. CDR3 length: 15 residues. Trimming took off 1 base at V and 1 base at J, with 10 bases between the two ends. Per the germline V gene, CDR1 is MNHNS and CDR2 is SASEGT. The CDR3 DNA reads TGTGCCAGCAGTGAAGAGAGACAGACGAACACTGAAGCTTTCTTT. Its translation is CASSEERQTNTEAFF.

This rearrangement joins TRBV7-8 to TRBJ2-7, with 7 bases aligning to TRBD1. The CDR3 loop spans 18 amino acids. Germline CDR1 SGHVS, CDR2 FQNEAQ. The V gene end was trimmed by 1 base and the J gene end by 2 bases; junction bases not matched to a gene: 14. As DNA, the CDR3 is TGTGCCAGCAGCTTAGTAACAGGGCCGACAGGGCGAACCTACGAGCAGTACTTC. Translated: CASSLVTGPTGRTYEQYF.

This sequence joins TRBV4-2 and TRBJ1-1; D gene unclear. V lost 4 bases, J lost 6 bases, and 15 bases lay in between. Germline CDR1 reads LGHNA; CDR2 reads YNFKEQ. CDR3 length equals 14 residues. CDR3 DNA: TGTGCCAGCAGCCCCCGAATTGGGCGGCCTGAAGCTTTCTTT. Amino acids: CASSPRIGRPEAFF.

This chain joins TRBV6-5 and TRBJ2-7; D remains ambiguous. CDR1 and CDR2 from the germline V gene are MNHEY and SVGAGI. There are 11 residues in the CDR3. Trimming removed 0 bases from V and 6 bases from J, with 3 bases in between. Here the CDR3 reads CASSYSTEQYF. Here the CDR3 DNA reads TGTGCCAGCAGTTACTCTACCGAGCAGTACTTC.

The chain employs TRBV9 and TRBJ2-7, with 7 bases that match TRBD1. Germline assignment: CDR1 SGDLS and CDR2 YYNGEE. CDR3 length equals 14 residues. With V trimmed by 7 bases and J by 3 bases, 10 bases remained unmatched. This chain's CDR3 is CASSPRQGDYEQYF. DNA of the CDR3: TGTGCCAGCTCCCCGCGACAGGGTGACTACGAGCAGTACTTC.

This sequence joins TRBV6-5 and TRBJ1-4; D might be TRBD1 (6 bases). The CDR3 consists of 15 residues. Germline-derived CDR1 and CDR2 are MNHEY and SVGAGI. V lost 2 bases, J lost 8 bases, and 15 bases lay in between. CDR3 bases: TGTGCCAGCAGTTACCTCCCGGCAGGGGACGAAAAACTGTTTTTT. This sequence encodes CASSYLPAGDEKLFF.

CDR3 sequence reads: CASSPRLADYNEQFF. The DNA for the CDR3 is TGTGCCAGCAGCCCCAGACTAGCGGATTACAATGAGCAGTTCTTC. J is TRBJ2-1 and V is TRBV7-6; 9 bases map to TRBD2. This CDR3 comprises 15 residues. Germline-derived CDR1 and CDR2 are SGHVS and FNYEAQ. With V trimmed by 5 bases and J by 4 bases, 6 bases remained unmatched.

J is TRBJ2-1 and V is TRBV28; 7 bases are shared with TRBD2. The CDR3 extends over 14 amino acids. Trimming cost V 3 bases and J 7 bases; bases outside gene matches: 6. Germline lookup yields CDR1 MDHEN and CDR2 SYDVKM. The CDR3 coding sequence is TGTGCCAGCAGTTTGGGCGGGAGTGGGAATGAGCAGTTCTTC. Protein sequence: CASSLGGSGNEQFF.

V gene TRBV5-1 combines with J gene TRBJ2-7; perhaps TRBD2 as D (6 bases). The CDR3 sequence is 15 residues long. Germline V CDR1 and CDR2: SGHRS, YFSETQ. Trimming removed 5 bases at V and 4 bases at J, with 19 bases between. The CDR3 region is CASRRPTEGKYEQYF. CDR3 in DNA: TGCGCCAGCAGACGACCTACGGAGGGAAAATACGAGCAGTACTTC.

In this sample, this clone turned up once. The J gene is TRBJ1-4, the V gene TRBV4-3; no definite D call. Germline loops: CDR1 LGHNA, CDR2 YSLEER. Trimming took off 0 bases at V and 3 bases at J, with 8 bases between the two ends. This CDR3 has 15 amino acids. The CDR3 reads CASSQEWVANEKLFF. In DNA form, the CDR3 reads TGCGCCAGCAGCCAAGAGTGGGTAGCTAATGAAAAACTGTTTTTT.

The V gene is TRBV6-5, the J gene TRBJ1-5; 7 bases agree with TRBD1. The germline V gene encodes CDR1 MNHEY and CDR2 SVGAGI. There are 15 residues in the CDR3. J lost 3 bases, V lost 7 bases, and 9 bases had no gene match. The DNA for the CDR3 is TGTGCCAGCAAATTCCAGACAGGGTCCAATCAGCCCCAGCATTTT. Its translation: CASKFQTGSNQPQHF.

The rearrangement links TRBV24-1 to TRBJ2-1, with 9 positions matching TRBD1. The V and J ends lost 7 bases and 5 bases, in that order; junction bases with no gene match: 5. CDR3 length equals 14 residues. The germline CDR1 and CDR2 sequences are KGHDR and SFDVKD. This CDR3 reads CATSRQGVNNEQFF. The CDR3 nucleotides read TGTGCCACCAGCCGACAGGGGGTCAACAATGAGCAGTTCTTC.

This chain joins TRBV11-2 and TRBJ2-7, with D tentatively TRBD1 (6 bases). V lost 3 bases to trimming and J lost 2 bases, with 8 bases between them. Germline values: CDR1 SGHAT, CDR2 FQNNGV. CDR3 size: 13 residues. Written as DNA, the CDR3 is TGTGCCAGCAGCTTCACAGGGACCTACGAGCAGTACTTC. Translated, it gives CASSFTGTYEQYF.